The rows below give T cell receptor beta chains drawn from one sample of a study of shared clonotypes between healthy human individuals. TCRdb's table, derived via immunoSEQ multiplex PCR, lists solely in-frame clones and lacks some. The table has some 2.1 million clones, about 95% seen once; the top ten hold about 1.1%. Sample: naive CD8+ T cells sorted from blood. The receptors here all came from a man aged 18 to 30 in good health. The CDR3 runs from the conserved cysteine through the conserved F or W. The D gene is left open where the match is weak. Expanded clones are given a class, and other clones once, few, many or no size at all.

size	D	V	J	CDR3	DNA
NA	NA	TRBV7-9	TRBJ2-5	CASSTWTSQNQETQYF	TGTGCCAGCAGCACCTGGACCTCTCAGAACCAAGAGACCCAGTACTTC
NA	NA	TRBV5-1	TRBJ2-3	CASSLTWGIQVGDTQYF	TGCGCCAGCAGCTTGACGTGGGGAATTCAAGTGGGAGATACGCAGTATTTT
NA	NA	TRBV28	TRBJ1-5	CASSLSRGNQPQHF	TGTGCCAGCAGTTTATCTCGTGGCAATCAGCCCCAGCATTTT
NA	TRBD2	TRBV29-1	TRBJ2-1	CSVEDPTSGNYNEQFF	TGCAGCGTTGAAGATCCGACTAGCGGAAATTACAATGAGCAGTTCTTC
NA	TRBD2	TRBV9	TRBJ2-1	CASSVKGLGNEQFF	TGTGCCAGCAGCGTCAAGGGACTAGGGAATGAGCAGTTCTTC
NA	NA	TRBV7-9	TRBJ2-1	CASSFGSNEQFF	TGTGCCAGCAGCTTTGGTAGCAATGAGCAGTTCTTC
NA	NA	TRBV28	TRBJ2-1	CASSLSGPLSYNEQFF	TGTGCCAGCAGTTTGAGTGGGCCGCTCTCCTACAATGAGCAGTTCTTC
NA	TRBD2	TRBV4-3	TRBJ2-3	CASSQASSGMGTDTQYF	TGCGCCAGCAGCCAAGCCTCTAGCGGCATGGGCACAGATACGCAGTATTTT
NA	NA	TRBV21-1	TRBJ2-7	CASIPSGNLLCDEQYF	TGTGCCAGCATCCCTAGCGGCAACCTCTTGTGCGACGAGCAGTACTTC
NA	TRBD1	TRBV4-1	TRBJ2-1	CASSPKQGINEQFF	TGCGCCAGCAGCCCAAAACAGGGGATCAATGAGCAGTTCTTC
once	NA	TRBV7-9	TRBJ2-3	CASSTRRETDTQYF	TGTGCCAGCAGCACGAGACGGGAAACAGATACGCAGTATTTT
once	NA	TRBV4-1	TRBJ2-7	CASSQDRGSYEQYF	TGCGCCAGCAGCCAAGATCGCGGGTCCTACGAGCAGTACTTC
NA	TRBD2	TRBV6-5	TRBJ2-1	CASSYDGGYNEQFF	TGTGCCAGCAGTTACGACGGGGGGTACAATGAGCAGTTCTTC
few	TRBD1	TRBV30	TRBJ2-1	CAWTSEGDRNNEQFF	TGTGCCTGGACCTCCGAGGGGGACAGGAACAATGAGCAGTTCTTC
once	TRBD2	TRBV28	TRBJ2-1	CASSLLISLAGTYNEQFF	TGTGCCAGCAGTTTGCTGATTTCCCTAGCGGGGACCTACAATGAGCAGTTCTTC
once	NA	TRBV5-6	TRBJ2-3	CASSLSVTDTQYF	TGTGCCAGCAGCTTGAGCGTCACAGATACGCAGTATTTT
once	TRBD1	TRBV7-6	TRBJ1-3	CASSLAGTGIYGGNTIYF	TGTGCCAGCAGCTTGGCCGGGACAGGGATATATGGTGGAAACACCATATATTTT
NA	NA	TRBV6-1	TRBJ1-2	CASSEGGLYGYTF	TGTGCCAGCAGTGAGGGGGGGCTCTATGGCTACACCTTC
NA	TRBD1	TRBV30	TRBJ1-5	CAFPIRDSLSNQPQHF	TGTGCCTTCCCAATCCGGGACAGCCTTAGCAATCAGCCCCAGCATTTT
NA	TRBD2	TRBV30	TRBJ2-2	CAWSGVSGGGAGELFF	TGTGCCTGGAGTGGAGTAAGCGGGGGGGGCGCCGGGGAGCTGTTTTTT
NA	TRBD2	TRBV7-9	TRBJ2-1	CASSPESGRASVEQFF	TGTGCCAGCAGCCCAGAGAGCGGGAGGGCCTCCGTTGAGCAGTTCTTC
NA	NA	TRBV19	TRBJ2-1	CASSIDGDLANEQFF	TGTGCCAGTAGTATCGACGGGGACTTGGCAAATGAGCAGTTCTTC
once	TRBD1	TRBV5-1	TRBJ1-2	CASSLGQGDRHGYTF	TGCGCCAGCAGCTTGGGACAGGGTGATCGCCATGGCTACACCTTC
once	NA	TRBV7-3	TRBJ2-1	CASSYPRVWFF	TGTGCCAGCAGCTACCCGAGGGTTTGGTTCTTC
NA	NA	TRBV28	TRBJ2-1	CASSSRDSYNEQFF	TGTGCCAGCAGTTCCAGGGACTCCTACAATGAGCAGTTCTTC
NA	TRBD2	TRBV6-5	TRBJ2-4	CATRGVQNIQYF	TGTGCCACCCGGGGGGTGCAAAACATTCAGTACTTC
NA	TRBD1	TRBV30	TRBJ2-7	CAWRGTGYYEQYF	TGTGCCTGGAGGGGGACAGGATACTACGAGCAGTACTTC
few	NA	TRBV19	TRBJ2-5	CASSIGGETQYF	TGTGCCAGTAGTATAGGAGGAGAGACCCAGTACTTC
NA	NA	TRBV6-1	TRBJ2-7	CASSEAGAVDEQYF	TGTGCCAGCAGTGAAGCGGGGGCCGTGGACGAGCAGTACTTC